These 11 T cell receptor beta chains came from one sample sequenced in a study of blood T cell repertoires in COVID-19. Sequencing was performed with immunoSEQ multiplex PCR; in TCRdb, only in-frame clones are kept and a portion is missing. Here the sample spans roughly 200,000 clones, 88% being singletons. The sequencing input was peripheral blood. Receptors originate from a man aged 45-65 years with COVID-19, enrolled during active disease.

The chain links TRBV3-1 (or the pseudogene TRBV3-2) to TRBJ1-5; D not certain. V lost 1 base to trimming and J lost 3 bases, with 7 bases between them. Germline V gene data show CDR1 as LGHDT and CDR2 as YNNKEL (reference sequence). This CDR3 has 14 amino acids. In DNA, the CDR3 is TGTGCCAGCAGCCAAGCAGGTATCAATCAGCCCCAGCATTTT. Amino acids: CASSQAGINQPQHF.

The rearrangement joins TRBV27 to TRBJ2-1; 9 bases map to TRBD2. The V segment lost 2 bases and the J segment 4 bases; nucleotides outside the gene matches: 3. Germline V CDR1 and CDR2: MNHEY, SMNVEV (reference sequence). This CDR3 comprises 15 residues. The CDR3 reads CASSLGREGYNEQFF. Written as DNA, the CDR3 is TGTGCCAGCAGTTTAGGGCGGGAGGGTTACAATGAGCAGTTCTTC.

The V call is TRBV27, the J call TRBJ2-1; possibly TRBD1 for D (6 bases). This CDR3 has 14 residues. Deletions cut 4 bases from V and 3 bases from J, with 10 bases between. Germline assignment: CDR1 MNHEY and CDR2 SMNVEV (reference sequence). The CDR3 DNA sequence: TGTGCCAGCAGTTACAGGGTTGGCTACAATGAGCAGTTCTTC. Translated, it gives CASSYRVGYNEQFF.

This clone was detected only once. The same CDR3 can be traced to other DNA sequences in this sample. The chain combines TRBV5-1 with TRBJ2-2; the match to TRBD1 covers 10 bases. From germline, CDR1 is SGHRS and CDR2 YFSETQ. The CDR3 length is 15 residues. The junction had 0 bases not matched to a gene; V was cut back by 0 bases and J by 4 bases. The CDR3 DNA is TGCGCCAGCAGCTTGGGGACAGGGGGCACCGGGGAGCTGTTTTTT. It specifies CASSLGTGGTGELFF.

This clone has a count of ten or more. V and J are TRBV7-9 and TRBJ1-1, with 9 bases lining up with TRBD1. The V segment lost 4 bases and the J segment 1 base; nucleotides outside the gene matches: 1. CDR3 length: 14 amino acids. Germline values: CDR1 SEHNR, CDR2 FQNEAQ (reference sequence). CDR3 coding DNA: TGTGCCAGCAGCTCGGGACAGGGGAACACTGAAGCTTTCTTT. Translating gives CASSSGQGNTEAFF.

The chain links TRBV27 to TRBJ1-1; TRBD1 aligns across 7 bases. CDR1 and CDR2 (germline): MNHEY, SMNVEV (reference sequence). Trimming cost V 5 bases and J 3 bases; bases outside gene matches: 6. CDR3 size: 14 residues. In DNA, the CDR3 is TGTGCCAGCAGTAGAGGGGGCTGGGACACTGAAGCTTTCTTT. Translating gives CASSRGGWDTEAFF.

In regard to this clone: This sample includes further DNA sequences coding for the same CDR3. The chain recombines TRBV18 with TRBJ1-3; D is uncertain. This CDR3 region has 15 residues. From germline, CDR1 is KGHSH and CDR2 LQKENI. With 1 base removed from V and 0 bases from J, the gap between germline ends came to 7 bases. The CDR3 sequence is CASSPLGSSGNTIYF. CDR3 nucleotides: TGTGCCAGCTCACCACTTGGCAGCTCTGGAAACACCATATATTTT.

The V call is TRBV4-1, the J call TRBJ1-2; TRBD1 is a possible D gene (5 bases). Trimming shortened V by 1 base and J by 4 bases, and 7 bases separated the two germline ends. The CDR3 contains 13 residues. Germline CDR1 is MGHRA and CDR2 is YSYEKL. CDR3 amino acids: CASSQGQIYGYTF. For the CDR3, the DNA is TGCGCCAGCAGCCAAGGACAGATCTATGGCTACACCTTC.

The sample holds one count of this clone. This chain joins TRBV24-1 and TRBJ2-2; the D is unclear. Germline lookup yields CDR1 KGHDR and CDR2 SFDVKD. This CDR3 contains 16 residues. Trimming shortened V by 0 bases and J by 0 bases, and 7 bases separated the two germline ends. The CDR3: CATSDLGTPNTGELFF. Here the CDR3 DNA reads TGTGCCACCAGTGATTTGGGCACACCGAACACCGGGGAGCTGTTTTTT.

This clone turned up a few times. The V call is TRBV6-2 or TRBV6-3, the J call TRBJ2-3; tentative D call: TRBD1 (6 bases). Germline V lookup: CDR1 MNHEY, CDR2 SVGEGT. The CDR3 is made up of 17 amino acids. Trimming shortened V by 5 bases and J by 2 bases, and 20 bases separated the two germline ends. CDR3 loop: CASSLRTAPTPTDTQYF. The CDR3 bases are TGTGCCAGCAGTCTCCGGACAGCCCCCACACCCACAGATACGCAGTATTTT.

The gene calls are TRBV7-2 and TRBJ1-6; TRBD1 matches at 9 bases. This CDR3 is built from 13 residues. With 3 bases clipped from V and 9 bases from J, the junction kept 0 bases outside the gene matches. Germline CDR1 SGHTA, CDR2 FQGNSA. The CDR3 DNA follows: TGTGCCAGCAGCTTGGACAGGGGTTCACCCCTCCACTTT. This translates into CASSLDRGSPLHF. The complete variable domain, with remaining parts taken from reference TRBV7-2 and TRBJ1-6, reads GAGVSQSPSNKVTEKGKDVELRCDPISGHTALYWYRQSLGQGLEFLIYFQGNSAPDKSGLPSDRFSAERTGGSVSTLTIQRTQQEDSAVYLCASSLDRGSPLHFGNGTRLTVT.